Listed here are 24 T cell receptor beta chains from one sample, sequenced in a study of blood T cell repertoires in COVID-19. Data came from immunoSEQ multiplex PCR; TCRdb stores just in-frame clones and leaves some out. The sample lists around 180,000 clones, 70% to 90% occurring once. Sequenced: peripheral blood. These TCRs come from a human donor in a cohort sampled during active COVID-19.

This chain connects TRBV28 to TRBJ1-1; D call uncertain. Germline loops: CDR1 MDHEN, CDR2 SYDVKM. The CDR3 consists of 13 residues. Trimming left V 6 bases short and J 1 base short, with 9 bases between. The CDR3 sequence is CASRGEPNTEAFF. The CDR3 DNA is TGTGCCAGCAGGGGAGAACCGAACACTGAAGCTTTCTTT.

V is TRBV11-2 and J is TRBJ2-7, with 14 positions matching TRBD2. This CDR3 spans 15 amino acids. The ends lost 5 bases at V and 2 bases at J; junction bases unmatched: 2. Per germline, CDR1 SGHAT and CDR2 FQNNGV. CDR3: CASSQTSGGAYEQYF. The CDR3 DNA reads as TGTGCCAGCAGCCAGACTAGCGGGGGGGCCTACGAGCAGTACTTC. Together with reference TRBV11-2 and TRBJ2-7, the CDR3 gives the full variable domain: EAGVAQSPRYKIIEKRQSVAFWCNPISGHATLYWYQQILGQGPKLLIQFQNNGVVDDSQLPKDRFSAERLKGVDSTLKIQPAKLEDSAVYLCASSQTSGGAYEQYFGPGTRLTVT.

This clone came up once. This chain joins TRBV18 and TRBJ2-2, with 7 bases lining up with TRBD1. The germline V gene has CDR1 KGHSH and CDR2 LQKENI. The CDR3 runs to 15 residues. Trimming cost V 1 base and J 9 bases; bases outside gene matches: 8. CDR3 protein: CASSPLETGIRELFF. The CDR3 region has the DNA TGTGCCAGCTCACCACTCGAGACAGGGATTCGGGAGCTGTTTTTT.

This chain joins TRBV7-9 and TRBJ1-6; D not certain. Germline V gene data show CDR1 as SEHNR and CDR2 as FQNEAQ (reference sequence). The CDR3 covers 16 residues. Trimming pared 2 bases from V and 5 bases from J, leaving 13 bases between. The CDR3 loop is CASSLRSQMHNSPLHF. The CDR3 bases are TGTGCCAGCAGCTTACGTTCCCAGATGCATAATTCACCCCTCCACTTT.

The chain carries TRBV28 and TRBJ1-1; 8 bases map to TRBD1. The germline V gene encodes CDR1 MDHEN and CDR2 SYDVKM. CDR3 length: 13 amino acids. Trimming at V came to 6 bases and at J to 4 bases, leaving 4 bases not matched to a gene. CDR3 coding DNA: TGTGCCAGCAGCCACGGACAGGGCACTGAAGCTTTCTTT. This translates into CASSHGQGTEAFF.

The rearrangement joins TRBV2 to TRBJ2-7; D may be TRBD1 (6 bases). Germline V gene sequence: CDR1 SNHLY, CDR2 FYNNEI. The CDR3 length is 14 residues. V was trimmed by 1 base and J by 3 bases, leaving 10 bases between them. CDR3 sequence: CASSEGNRVYEQYF. The CDR3 DNA reads TGTGCCAGCAGTGAAGGTAACAGGGTCTACGAGCAGTACTTC. The full variable domain, in which reference TRBV2 and TRBJ2-7 provide the parts outside the CDR3, is EPEVTQTPSHQVTQMGQEVILRCVPISNHLYFYWYRQILGQKVEFLVSFYNNEISEKSEIFDDQFSVERPDGSNFTLKIRSTKLEDSAMYFCASSEGNRVYEQYFGPGTRLTVT.

The rearrangement uses TRBV14 and TRBJ1-1; 7 nucleotides align to TRBD1. V trimming: 3 bases; J trimming: 4 bases; junction bases outside the gene matches: 8. The CDR3 runs to 15 residues. Germline lookup yields CDR1 SGHDN and CDR2 FVKESK. Here the CDR3 DNA reads TGTGCCAGCAGCCACAGGCAGGGGGGAGGCACTGAAGCTTTCTTT. The encoded protein is CASSHRQGGGTEAFF.

The J gene is TRBJ1-1, the V gene TRBV30; D gene ambiguous. The germline V and J ends were trimmed by 1 base and 0 bases, with 6 bases remaining between them. The CDR3 consists of 13 residues. The germline V gene encodes CDR1 GTSNPN and CDR2 SVGIG (reference sequence). CDR3 sequence: CAWSGSMNTEAFF. The CDR3 DNA follows: TGTGCCTGGAGTGGCAGTATGAACACTGAAGCTTTCTTT.

This rearrangement joins TRBV5-3 to TRBJ2-7; possible D gene TRBD1, 6 bases. TRBV5-3 is treated as an ORF (open reading frame) with a function not yet certain. The ends were cut back, 1 base at V and 2 bases at J, with 16 bases in the middle. This CDR3 is 16 amino acids long. The CDR3 protein is CARSLHGQRTPYEQYF. The CDR3 DNA follows: TGTGCCAGAAGCTTGCACGGACAGCGGACTCCCTACGAGCAGTACTTC.

V gene TRBV19 combines with J gene TRBJ2-7; maybe TRBD2 (6 bases). This CDR3 spans 14 amino acids. V was cut by 1 base and J by 1 base, with 8 bases left in between. Germline CDR1 reads LNHDA; CDR2 reads SQIVND (reference sequence). The CDR3 nucleotides read TGTGCCAGTAGTATAGTGGGGGGATCCTACGAGCAGTACTTC. Encoded protein: CASSIVGGSYEQYF.

This chain joins TRBV5-5 and TRBJ2-2; 7 bases are a match to TRBD1. The CDR3 has 16 amino acids. Germline CDR1 SGHKS, CDR2 YYEKEE (reference sequence). Germline trimming cut 4 bases from V and 4 bases from J; bases unmatched to any gene: 10. Here the CDR3 reads CASSKELHRGTGELFF. CDR3 nucleotides: TGTGCCAGCAGCAAAGAACTTCACAGGGGCACCGGGGAGCTGTTTTTT.

This sequence joins TRBV5-5 and TRBJ2-7; 10 bases align to TRBD2. The V segment lost 0 bases and the J segment 6 bases; nucleotides outside the gene matches: 9. The CDR3 contains 16 residues. Germline V gene data show CDR1 as SGHKS and CDR2 as YYEKEE (reference sequence). The CDR3 nucleotides are TGTGCCAGCAGCTTGGACAGCGGGGGGGATGGAGGCGAGCAGTACTTC. It translates to CASSLDSGGDGGEQYF.

The chain recombines TRBV5-4 with TRBJ2-2; TRBD2 agrees at 12 bases. After removal of 3 bases from V and 7 bases from J, the junction contained 10 bases not matched to a gene. Germline-derived CDR1 and CDR2 are SGHNT and YYREEE (reference sequence). The CDR3 is 17 residues long. CDR3 in amino acids: CASSYTLLAGGGGELFF. CDR3 bases: TGTGCCAGCAGCTACACCTTACTAGCGGGGGGTGGCGGGGAGCTGTTTTTT.

The J gene is TRBJ1-1, the V gene TRBV15; TRBD1 might be the D (6 bases). Trimming shortened V by 4 bases and J by 1 base, and 16 bases separated the two germline ends. Germline CDR1 and CDR2: LNHNV and YYDKDF (reference sequence). The CDR3 spans 16 residues. CDR3 nucleotides: TGTGCCACCAGCACGACGCGGGGGCTAGGGAACACTGAAGCTTTCTTT. Residues: CATSTTRGLGNTEAFF.

The rearrangement uses TRBV7-8 and TRBJ2-1; D remains unclear. Trimming shortened V by 0 bases and J by 0 bases, and 15 bases separated the two germline ends. Germline loops: CDR1 SGHVS, CDR2 FQNEAQ. This CDR3 is 18 amino acids long. The CDR3 DNA follows: TGTGCCAGCAGCTTAGCAGTCTTCGGTTCCGCCTCCTACAATGAGCAGTTCTTC. Protein sequence: CASSLAVFGSASYNEQFF.

This clone has more than one count but fewer than ten. The chain is built from TRBV6-2 or TRBV6-3 and TRBJ2-1; 8 bases are shared with TRBD1. V gave up 0 bases and J gave up 9 bases; unmatched junction bases: 4. This CDR3 has 14 residues. CDR1 is MNHEY and CDR2 is SVGEGT in the germline V gene. CDR3 sequence: CASSYSTGVGEQFF. The CDR3 DNA reads as TGTGCCAGCAGTTACTCGACAGGGGTGGGTGAGCAGTTCTTC.

The chain recombines TRBV27 with TRBJ2-5; 12 bases agree with TRBD2. Unmatched junction bases numbered 2, after V lost 0 bases and J lost 0 bases. Germline V gives CDR1 MNHEY, CDR2 SMNVEV (reference sequence). The CDR3 sequence is 17 residues long. The CDR3 reads CASSLSRLAGDQETQYF. The CDR3 DNA reads TGTGCCAGCAGTTTATCGAGACTAGCGGGAGACCAAGAGACCCAGTACTTC.

This clone was detected only once. J is TRBJ2-7 and V is TRBV10-1, with a tentative D call TRBD1 (6 bases). Germline lookup yields CDR1 WNHNN and CDR2 SYGVQD (reference sequence). The V end was cut by 4 bases, the J end by 6 bases, with 13 bases between. The CDR3 extends over 13 amino acids. CDR3 sequence (DNA): TGCGCCAGCAGTGTCGTTCAGGGGTCCGAGCAGTACTTC. It codes for CASSVVQGSEQYF.

This chain links TRBV19 with TRBJ1-5, with D perhaps matching TRBD1 (5 bases). CDR1 is LNHDA, CDR2 SQIVND, per germline (reference sequence). The germline V and J ends were trimmed by 5 bases and 3 bases, with 11 bases remaining between them. This CDR3 comprises 14 residues. The CDR3: CASSGKQANQPQHF. CDR3 DNA: TGTGCCAGTAGTGGAAAACAGGCCAATCAGCCCCAGCATTTT.

V usage is TRBV27 and J usage is TRBJ2-7; D perhaps matches TRBD2 (6 bases). The ends were cut back, 0 bases at V and 1 base at J, with 13 bases in the middle. This CDR3 is built from 16 residues. Germline CDR1 MNHEY, CDR2 SMNVEV (reference sequence). The CDR3 bases are TGTGCCAGCAGTTTATCGAGGAGCGGGTCTTCCTACGAGCAGTACTTC. Its protein product is CASSLSRSGSSYEQYF.

This clone was observed once. The chain carries TRBV11-2 and TRBJ2-7, with TRBD1 as a possible D gene (5 bases). V lost 5 bases and J lost 4, with 18 bases in between. CDR1 is SGHAT, CDR2 FQNNGV, per germline. The CDR3 is 15 amino acids. CDR3 nucleotides: TGTGCCAGCAGCCCATTAGACAGTGGTGGGTACGAGCAGTACTTC. It translates to CASSPLDSGGYEQYF.

The V and J genes are TRBV4-2 and TRBJ2-7; 9 nucleotides line up with TRBD2. V trimming: 0 bases; J trimming: 5 bases; junction bases outside the gene matches: 14. The CDR3 consists of 18 residues. Germline CDR1 and CDR2: LGHNA and YNFKEQ. In DNA form, the CDR3 reads TGTGCCAGCAGCCAAGAAGTTGTAGGAGCGGGGGGATTTAACGAGCAGTACTTC. As protein: CASSQEVVGAGGFNEQYF.

The chain employs TRBV4-3 and TRBJ2-2, with no clear D. Germline-derived CDR1 and CDR2 are LGHNA and YSLEER. The CDR3 covers 14 residues. The V gene lost 2 bases and the J gene lost 4 bases, with 8 bases spanning the gap. CDR3 amino acids: CASSQSHSTGELFF. As DNA, the CDR3 is TGCGCCAGCAGCCAAAGCCACAGCACCGGGGAGCTGTTTTTT.

V is TRBV7-2 and J is TRBJ2-7, with unresolved D. There are 14 residues in the CDR3. Germline loops: CDR1 SGHTA, CDR2 FQGNSA. Trimming cost V 0 bases and J 2 bases, with 8 bases left between them. The CDR3 bases are TGTGCCAGCAGCTTAGCCGGCAGGACCTACGAGCAGTACTTC. This gives the protein CASSLAGRTYEQYF.